This T cell receptor (beta chain) originates from a study of CD8 T cells in ankylosing spondylitis listed by TCRdb under 2017. Concerning the study at large: T cell receptor beta repertoires were profiled in healthy donors and ankylosing spondylitis patients so that disease-linked TCR variants could be found. The whole study cohort included some 100 healthy donors and 25 ankylosing spondylitis patients. Peripheral blood was sampled, and synovial fluid was also collected from ankylosing spondylitis patients. Here is what the overall study found, with its caveats: The disease-linked clones had a CD8+ phenotype and were found at relatively low frequencies in peripheral blood. Some motif variants were previously reported in synovial fluid and blood of reactive arthritis patients, suggesting common disease-initiation mechanisms. A TCR beta motif of about 8 highly homologous amino acid variants appeared characteristic of blood from ankylosing spondylitis patients. The disease-linked clones were reported to be significantly enriched in matched synovial fluid samples from ankylosing spondylitis patients.

Trimming takes 0 bases from V and 2 bases from J, and the germline ends sit 16 bases apart. The cysteine opens and the phenylalanine closes a CDR3 of 17 amino acids. Only the CDR3 part of the read is kept: 51 bases, read in frame from the first base. CDR1 and CDR2 (SGHRS, YFSETQ) derive from the germline V gene. This clonotype was detected many times. Its antigen has not been determined. No much larger clonotype is one base removed from it; base qualities were not supplied. The sequencing machine was an Illumina HiSeq 2500. Quantitative 5'-RACE with molecular barcodes was the method used to prepare the TCR beta libraries. Regarding the original processing steps: To identify disease-linked TCR variants, a new computational method was used, one built on a probabilistic model of VDJ rearrangement. The public reads were reprocessed in TCRdb via fastp at Q25 and MiXCR, keeping in-frame beta chains. Rows merge per CDR3 protein into single entries with the most common DNA and genes. The V and J calls and clone size are TCRdb's, not the authors'. The sample data list around 210,000 distinct CDR3 sequences, and less than 9.5% of these were observed just once. More than 4.5% of the sample is held by the ten biggest clonotypes.

The receptor comes from a female donor with ankylosing spondylitis or in good health (not recorded which). Sequenced: blood, either unsorted or a sorted T cell fraction (not recorded which). This sequence uses TRBV5-1 and TRBJ2-3, with the D segment identity uncertain. The CDR3: CASSLGSSPHYTDTQYF. At the DNA level, the sequence is TGCGCCAGCAGCTTGGGCAGCAGCCCCCATTACACAGATACGCAGTATTTT.